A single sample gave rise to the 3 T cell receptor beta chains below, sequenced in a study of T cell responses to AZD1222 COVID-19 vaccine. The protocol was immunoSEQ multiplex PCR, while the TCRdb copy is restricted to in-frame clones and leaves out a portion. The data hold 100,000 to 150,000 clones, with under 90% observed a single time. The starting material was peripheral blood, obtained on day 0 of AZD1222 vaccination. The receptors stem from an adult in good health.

CDR3: CASRPTSTNEKLFF. CDR3 nucleotides: TGCGCCAGCAGACCGACCTCAACTAATGAAAAACTGTTTTTT. The chain recombines TRBV5-1 with TRBJ1-4; no clear D gene. V shed 5 bases and J shed 0 bases, with 8 bases lying between them. This CDR3 has 14 residues. In germline, CDR1 is SGHRS, CDR2 YFSETQ. The full variable domain, with the rest looked up from reference TRBV5-1 and TRBJ1-4, is KAGVTQTPRYLIKTRGQQVTLSCSPISGHRSVSWYQQTPGQGLQFLFEYFSETQRNKGNFPGRFSGRQFSNSRSEMNVSTLELGDSALYLCASRPTSTNEKLFFGSGTQLSVL.

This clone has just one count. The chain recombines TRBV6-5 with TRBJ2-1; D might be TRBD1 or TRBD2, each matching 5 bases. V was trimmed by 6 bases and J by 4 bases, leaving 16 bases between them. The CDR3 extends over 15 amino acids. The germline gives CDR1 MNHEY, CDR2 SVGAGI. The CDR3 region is CASRSGRGVYNEQFF. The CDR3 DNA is TGTGCCAGCAGATCCGGACGAGGGGTATACAATGAGCAGTTCTTC.

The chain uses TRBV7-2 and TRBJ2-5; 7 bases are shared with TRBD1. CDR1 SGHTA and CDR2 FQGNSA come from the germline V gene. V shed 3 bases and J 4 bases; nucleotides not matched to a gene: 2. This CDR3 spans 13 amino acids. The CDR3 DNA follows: TGTGCCAGCAGCTTCTCAGGGGGAGAGACCCAGTACTTC. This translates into CASSFSGGETQYF.